The 12 T cell receptor beta chains reported below all come from one sample, sequenced in a study of cytomegalovirus exposure and HLA in healthy donors. Use of 60 Vbeta and 13 Jbeta primers characterized the PCR. The assay was immunoSEQ multiplex PCR, and TCRdb's table has in-frame clones only and misses some. The sample has around 260,000 clones, under 90% seen once. The specimen was PBMCs. These receptors were obtained from a girl aged 2-10 years in good health and CMV-seronegative.

The genes are TRBV30 and TRBJ2-2, with 11 bases that match TRBD2. The V segment lost 3 bases and the J segment 3 bases; nucleotides outside the gene matches: 6. The CDR3 is 16 amino acids. The germline V gene has CDR1 GTSNPN and CDR2 SVGIG (reference sequence). For the CDR3, the DNA is TGTGCCTGGAGCGGGGTAGCGGGAGGGCACACCGGGGAGCTGTTTTTT. Its protein product is CAWSGVAGGHTGELFF.

This clone has a handful of counts. The chain is built from TRBV6-1 and TRBJ2-7; weak D call: TRBD2 (7 bases). The V end lost 3 bases, the J end lost 7 bases, and 10 bases lay between the germline ends. Germline V lookup: CDR1 MNHNS, CDR2 SASEGT. CDR3 size: 12 residues. CDR3 nucleotide sequence: TGTGCCAGCAGTGAGGGGGGGCTAGAGCAGTACTTC. Encoded protein: CASSEGGLEQYF.

The V gene is TRBV7-2, the J gene TRBJ2-7; 7 nucleotides agree with TRBD2. CDR3 size: 14 residues. Germline lookup yields CDR1 SGHTA and CDR2 FQGNSA. V shed 6 bases and J 2 bases; nucleotides not matched to a gene: 7. The CDR3 coding sequence is TGTGCCAGCAGGCGGCCTAGCGGACCCTACGAGCAGTACTTC. Translation gives CASRRPSGPYEQYF.

The J gene is TRBJ2-1, the V gene TRBV30, with 14 bases fitting TRBD2. The CDR3 spans 14 residues. The junction had 8 bases not matched to a gene; V was cut back by 8 bases and J by 8 bases. The germline V gene encodes CDR1 GTSNPN and CDR2 SVGIG (reference sequence). The CDR3 DNA follows: TGTGCCGGAACGGGACTAGCGGGAGCATATGAGCAGTTCTTC. It encodes CAGTGLAGAYEQFF.

The chain joins TRBV9 to TRBJ2-1; 9 nucleotides match TRBD1. The CDR3 totals 14 residues. Germline-derived CDR1 and CDR2 are SGDLS and YYNGEE. The ends lost 6 bases at V and 1 base at J; junction bases unmatched: 2. The DNA for the CDR3 is TGTGCCAGCAACGACAGGGGGTCCTACAATGAGCAGTTCTTC. Translating gives CASNDRGSYNEQFF.

The genes are TRBV28 and TRBJ1-1, with D unresolved. The V end lost 3 bases, the J end lost 0 bases, and 8 bases lay between the germline ends. Germline CDR1 MDHEN, CDR2 SYDVKM. The CDR3 is 14 residues long. Here the CDR3 reads CASSLEFLNTEAFF. The CDR3 region has the DNA TGTGCCAGCAGTTTGGAGTTCCTGAACACTGAAGCTTTCTTT.

The chain joins TRBV27 to TRBJ1-2, with a weak D call TRBD1 (6 bases). This CDR3 contains 13 residues. Germline V lookup: CDR1 MNHEY, CDR2 SMNVEV (reference sequence). V lost 7 bases to trimming and J lost 6 bases, with 15 bases between them. The CDR3 loop is CASKTDTGNGYTF. CDR3 DNA: TGTGCCAGCAAAACCGATACAGGGAATGGCTACACCTTC.

This sequence joins TRBV9 and TRBJ2-7, with a weak D call TRBD2 (5 bases). Germline V gene sequence: CDR1 SGDLS, CDR2 YYNGEE. V dropped 4 bases and J dropped 5 bases, with 16 bases sitting between them. This CDR3 spans 14 amino acids. DNA for the CDR3: TGTGCCAGCAGCCCCAGGATCGCTAGCCACGAGCAGTACTTC. As protein: CASSPRIASHEQYF.

The rearrangement joins TRBV9 to TRBJ2-2, with D hard to call. CDR1 and CDR2 from the germline V gene are SGDLS and YYNGEE. CDR3 length: 14 amino acids. The V and J ends lost 2 bases and 3 bases respectively, with 8 bases between them. This CDR3 reads CASSVLGYTGELFF. The CDR3 DNA is TGTGCCAGCAGCGTCCTGGGCTACACCGGGGAGCTGTTTTTT.

On this clone: Other DNA sequences from this sample encode an identical CDR3 as well. This chain uses TRBV6-1 with TRBJ1-2, with D unresolved. CDR3 length: 13 amino acids. Per germline, CDR1 MNHNS and CDR2 SASEGT. The ends were cut back, 2 bases at V and 2 bases at J, with 6 bases in the middle. CDR3 residues: CASSEPENYGYTF. In nucleotides, the CDR3 is TGTGCCAGCAGTGAACCAGAAAACTATGGCTACACCTTC.

Notes on this clone: The sample carries other DNA sequences with the same CDR3. The chain is built from TRBV28 and TRBJ2-7; 10 positions agree with TRBD1. V lost 4 bases, J lost 2 bases, and 2 bases stayed unmatched. CDR3 length equals 14 residues. The germline V gene encodes CDR1 MDHEN and CDR2 SYDVKM. The CDR3 loop reads CASSSGQGAYEQYF. For the CDR3, the DNA is TGTGCCAGCAGTTCTGGACAGGGGGCCTACGAGCAGTACTTC.

V is TRBV27 and J is TRBJ2-2; D call uncertain. The CDR3 runs 14 residues. Germline CDR1 and CDR2: MNHEY and SMNVEV (reference sequence). V lost 4 bases to trimming and J lost 4 bases, with 10 bases between them. This CDR3 is CASSWYYLTGELFF. In nucleotides, the CDR3 is TGTGCCAGCAGTTGGTACTACCTCACCGGGGAGCTGTTTTTT.